Below, 28 T cell receptor beta chains from the same sample are listed, as sequenced in a study of technical replicates of blood from a few donors (dated by TCRdb to about 2017). Receptor amplification or capture employed the immunoSEQ multiplex PCR assay. In TCRdb, the immuneACCESS table is reduced to in-frame sequences with V and J assigned. These tables do not hold every clone; where another copy was compared, an unresolved V gene accounts for under half, and the others remain unexplained. For this sample the table gives tens of thousands of clones, of which approximately 94% were detected only once. About 0.26% of the sample is taken by the ten largest. What was sequenced was T cells isolated from PBMCs. Receptors originate from a human donor in good health.

The CDR3 DNA reads TGTGCCACCAGCATTAGCGGTCCCACAGATACGCAGTATTTT. This sequence encodes CATSISGPTDTQYF. The chain combines TRBV15 with TRBJ2-3, with D possibly TRBD2 on 6 matching bases. Trimming left V 4 bases short and J 2 bases short, with 10 bases between. CDR1 LNHNV and CDR2 YYDKDF come from the germline V gene (reference sequence). This CDR3 is 14 amino acids long.

This chain links TRBV7-9 with TRBJ1-2, with a tentative D call TRBD1 (6 bases). Trimming shortened V by 2 bases and J by 4 bases, and 14 bases separated the two germline ends. This CDR3 contains 15 residues. Per the germline V gene, CDR1 is SEHNR and CDR2 is FQNEAQ (reference sequence). CDR3 sequence reads: CASSLKYRGIYGYTF. The CDR3 DNA follows: TGTGCCAGCAGCTTAAAGTATAGGGGGATCTATGGCTACACCTTC.

The genes are TRBV15 and TRBJ2-5, with D perhaps matching TRBD2 (5 bases). CDR1 LNHNV and CDR2 YYDKDF come from the germline V gene (reference sequence). V was shortened by 0 bases and J by 2 bases, with 7 bases between the two germline ends. The CDR3 has 14 amino acids. The CDR3 spells CATSRDRGQETQYF. The CDR3 bases are TGTGCCACCAGCAGAGACAGAGGGCAAGAGACCCAGTACTTC.

The V gene is TRBV7-4, the J gene TRBJ2-7; 11 bases agree with TRBD2. The CDR3 contains 22 residues. With V trimmed by 5 bases and J by 2 bases, 26 bases remained unmatched. The V gene's germline CDR1 is SGHVT and CDR2 SQSDAQ. CDR3 sequence (DNA): TGTGCCAGCAGCCGGTTAGACTATCGTAGGGCTAGCGGGAGGTGGAGGCCCTACGAGCAGTACTTC. Residues: CASSRLDYRRASGRWRPYEQYF.

This chain connects TRBV7-6 to TRBJ2-3, with D possibly TRBD2 on 6 matching bases. The ends were cut back, 2 bases at V and 3 bases at J, with 12 bases in the middle. Germline CDR1 SGHVS, CDR2 FNYEAQ. This CDR3 is 15 amino acids long. The CDR3 sequence is CASSLRAEGTDTQYF. As DNA, the CDR3 is TGTGCCAGCAGCTTAAGGGCGGAGGGGACAGATACGCAGTATTTT.

The chain carries TRBV19 and TRBJ1-2; D is unclear. Trimming cost V 1 base and J 2 bases, with 14 bases left between them. The CDR3 contains 16 residues. CDR1 is LNHDA and CDR2 is SQIVND in the germline V gene (reference sequence). The CDR3 DNA follows: TGTGCCAGTAGTATAGGCGGCTCGGCACCGAACTATGGCTACACCTTC. Translated: CASSIGGSAPNYGYTF. Complete variable domain (other parts from reference TRBV19 and TRBJ1-2): DGGITQSPKYLFRKEGQNVTLSCEQNLNHDAMYWYRQDPGQGLRLIYYSQIVNDFQKGDIAEGYSVSREKKESFPLTVTSAQKNPTAFYLCASSIGGSAPNYGYTFGSGTRLTVV.

The chain employs TRBV29-1 and TRBJ2-5; TRBD2 matches at 8 bases. The J segment lost 5 bases and the V segment lost 2 bases, leaving 16 bases of the junction unmatched. The germline gives CDR1 SQVTM, CDR2 ANQGSEA. There are 17 residues in the CDR3. The chain's CDR3 is CSVEKTQRGRPWETQYF. CDR3 sequence (DNA): TGCAGCGTTGAAAAGACCCAGCGGGGGAGACCTTGGGAGACCCAGTACTTC.

The chain employs TRBV28 and TRBJ2-7, with D tentatively TRBD2 (7 bases). CDR3 length: 14 residues. Trimming shortened V by 2 bases and J by 3 bases, and 11 bases separated the two germline ends. Germline V CDR1 and CDR2: MDHEN, SYDVKM. The CDR3 sequence is CASSLTGGHYEQYF. The CDR3 DNA reads as TGTGCCAGCAGTTTAACGGGGGGCCACTACGAGCAGTACTTC.

J is TRBJ2-3 and V is TRBV14, with 12 positions matching TRBD1. Germline V gene lookup returns CDR1 SGHDN and CDR2 FVKESK. Unmatched junction bases numbered 7, after V lost 3 bases and J lost 9 bases. This CDR3 is built from 15 residues. This chain's CDR3 is CASSQWDRGPKTQYF. In nucleotides, the CDR3 is TGTGCCAGCAGCCAGTGGGACAGGGGGCCAAAGACGCAGTATTTT.

This rearrangement joins TRBV21-1 to TRBJ1-2; the D call TRBD1 from the table was never checked on the DNA. TRBV21-1 has pseudogene status. The CDR3 extends over 13 amino acids. The CDR3 DNA is TGTGCCAGCAGCATTATCACAGCCTATGGCTACACCTTC. This translates into CASSIITAYGYTF.

This clone was observed once. This chain joins TRBV7-9 and TRBJ2-7, with D possibly matching TRBD2 (5 bases). The CDR3 covers 14 residues. Per germline, CDR1 SEHNR and CDR2 FQNEAQ (reference sequence). The germline V and J ends were trimmed by 1 base and 2 bases, with 9 bases remaining between them. DNA for the CDR3: TGTGCCAGCAGCTTAGAGATTAGCGCCTACGAGCAGTACTTC. This codes for CASSLEISAYEQYF.

As regards this clone: The junction departs from germline at one end; a sequencing error may be responsible. J is TRBJ2-7 and V is TRBV27, with TRBD1 identical over 8 bases. Germline CDR1 MNHEY, CDR2 SMNVEV (reference sequence). The CDR3 has 15 residues. CDR3 in amino acids: CASSFLGQAAYEQYF. Here the CDR3 DNA reads TGTGCCAGCAGTTTCTTGGGACAGGCAGCCTATGAGCAGTACTTC.

This clone has a single count. The rearrangement joins TRBV7-3 to TRBJ1-6, with D tentatively TRBD1 (5 bases). V lost 5 bases to trimming and J lost 5 bases, with 10 bases between them. Germline CDR1 SGHTA, CDR2 FQGTGA. CDR3 length: 14 amino acids. The CDR3 protein is CASSRQGNNSPLHF. The CDR3 DNA follows: TGTGCCAGCAGCCGGCAGGGAAATAATTCACCCCTCCACTTT.

The rearrangement uses TRBV4-1 and TRBJ2-1; TRBD2 matches at 8 bases. The germline CDR1 and CDR2 sequences are MGHRA and YSYEKL. The CDR3 consists of 19 residues. J was trimmed by 7 bases and V by 0 bases; bases with no gene match: 17. In DNA form, the CDR3 reads TGCGCCAGCAGCCAAGATCCCCGTGGCACGGGCGGGGGGTTGAATGAGCAGTTCTTC. Translation: CASSQDPRGTGGGLNEQFF.

The J gene is TRBJ1-3, the V gene TRBV6-5; 12 nucleotides match TRBD1. This CDR3 spans 14 amino acids. The germline gives CDR1 MNHEY, CDR2 SVGAGI. Germline trimming cut 2 bases from V and 7 bases from J; bases unmatched to any gene: 0. Here the CDR3 reads CASSYGTGGNTIYF. Here the CDR3 DNA reads TGTGCCAGCAGTTACGGGACAGGGGGCAACACCATATATTTT.

CDR3: CASSLLAGGREQFF. CDR3 nucleotides: TGTGCCAGCAGCTTACTAGCGGGAGGGCGGGAGCAGTTCTTC. This rearrangement joins TRBV13 to TRBJ2-1; TRBD2 matches at 12 bases. The CDR3 runs 14 residues. The ends lost 2 bases at V and 10 bases at J; junction bases unmatched: 3. Looked up from germline, CDR1 is PRHDT and CDR2 is FYEKMQ (reference sequence).

This rearrangement joins TRBV11-2 to TRBJ2-1, with unresolved D. The V end was cut by 2 bases, the J end by 8 bases, with 13 bases between. Germline V gene sequence: CDR1 SGHAT, CDR2 FQNNGV. The CDR3 contains 14 residues. The DNA for the CDR3 is TGTGCCAGCAGCTTATTACGGTCTGGTGATGAGCAGTTCTTC. Its protein is CASSLLRSGDEQFF.

The rearrangement uses TRBV5-4 and TRBJ1-2; D ambiguous. Trimming stripped 3 bases from V and 4 bases from J, with 13 bases between. The CDR3 is 14 amino acids. Germline CDR1 is SGHNT and CDR2 is YYREEE (reference sequence). The CDR3 DNA reads TGTGCCAGCAGCTCTGGCGGGTCGTCCTATGGCTACACCTTC. Its protein is CASSSGGSSYGYTF. Supplemented by reference TRBV5-4 and TRBJ1-2, the full variable domain reads ETGVTQSPTHLIKTRGQQVTLRCSSQSGHNTVSWYQQALGQGPQFIFQYYREEENGRGNFPPRFSGLQFPNYSSELNVNALELDDSALYLCASSSGGSSYGYTFGSGTRLTVV.

The chain couples TRBV6-4 to TRBJ2-1; TRBD2 matches at 7 bases. This CDR3 is 13 amino acids long. With 5 bases clipped from V and 5 bases from J, the junction kept 3 bases outside the gene matches. The V gene's germline CDR1 is MRHNA and CDR2 SNTAGT. The CDR3 region has the DNA TGTGCCAGCAGTTTCGGGGGGAACAATGAGCAGTTCTTC. Amino acids: CASSFGGNNEQFF.

The chain uses TRBV9 and TRBJ2-3; D is unresolved. The V end lost 4 bases, the J end lost 0 bases, and 3 bases lay between the germline ends. The CDR3 totals 12 residues. Germline-derived CDR1 and CDR2 are SGDLS and YYNGEE. Here the CDR3 DNA reads TGTGCCAGCAGCCCAAGCACAGATACGCAGTATTTT. Translated: CASSPSTDTQYF.

The chain combines TRBV29-1 with TRBJ1-1; 7 nucleotides align to TRBD1. The junction had 9 bases not matched to a gene; V was cut back by 5 bases and J by 3 bases. CDR1 and CDR2 from the germline V gene are SQVTM and ANQGSEA. CDR3 length equals 14 residues. CDR3 DNA sequence: TGCAGCGTTTTAACACAGGGGCGAGACACTGAAGCTTTCTTT. This translates into CSVLTQGRDTEAFF.

This chain links TRBV20-1 with TRBJ2-1; D is unresolved. V shed 6 bases and J shed 9 bases, with 12 bases lying between them. The CDR3 is 11 amino acids. CDR1 and CDR2 from the germline V gene are DFQATT and SNEGSKA (reference sequence). The CDR3 bases are TGCAGTGCCTCCTTTAGGAGTGAGCAGTTCTTC. Translated: CSASFRSEQFF.

The chain's CDR3 is CASSPGTSGGASQETQYF. The CDR3 DNA reads as TGCGCCAGCAGCCCCGGGACTAGCGGGGGGGCTTCCCAAGAGACCCAGTACTTC. The chain has TRBV4-1 and TRBJ2-5, with 16 nucleotides matching TRBD2. This CDR3 has 18 residues. J was trimmed by 1 base and V by 4 bases; bases with no gene match: 6. CDR1 MGHRA and CDR2 YSYEKL come from the germline V gene.

The gene calls are TRBV6-5 and TRBJ2-2; perhaps TRBD1 as D (5 bases). Germline V gives CDR1 MNHEY, CDR2 SVGAGI. CDR3 length: 12 residues. Trimming pared 6 bases from V and 7 bases from J, leaving 9 bases between. CDR3 sequence: CASSAQGGELFF. CDR3 coding DNA: TGTGCCAGCAGCGCCCAGGGCGGGGAGCTGTTTTTT.

The J gene is TRBJ1-2, the V gene TRBV7-2, with 9 bases identical to TRBD1. Germline V gives CDR1 SGHTA, CDR2 FQGNSA. The CDR3 covers 14 residues. J lost 5 bases, V lost 5 bases, and 6 bases had no gene match. CDR3 loop: CASSPDRGGYGYTF. Written as DNA, the CDR3 is TGTGCCAGCAGCCCGGACAGGGGCGGGTATGGCTACACCTTC.

CDR3 sequence reads: CASRQQGLFGNTIYF. The CDR3, as DNA: TGTGCCAGCAGACAACAGGGGCTTTTTGGAAACACCATATATTTT. The chain uses TRBV5-4 and TRBJ1-3, with 7 bases matching TRBD1. This CDR3 spans 15 amino acids. Trimming cost V 5 bases and J 3 bases; bases outside gene matches: 8. Per the germline V gene, CDR1 is SGHNT and CDR2 is YYREEE (reference sequence).

The genes are TRBV2 and TRBJ2-1; weak D call: TRBD2 (7 bases). CDR3 length: 10 amino acids. V was trimmed by 9 bases and J by 14 bases, leaving 14 bases between them. Germline V lookup: CDR1 SNHLY, CDR2 FYNNEI. The CDR3 DNA sequence: TGTGCCAGTGAGGGGGGGAGCGAGTTCTTC. Translation: CASEGGSEFF.

The chain joins TRBV6-5 to TRBJ2-3; 9 nucleotides agree with TRBD2. The CDR3 consists of 15 residues. In germline, CDR1 is MNHEY, CDR2 SVGAGI. The V gene end was trimmed by 4 bases and the J gene end by 3 bases; junction bases not matched to a gene: 5. The CDR3: CASSFSGRGTDTQYF. CDR3 DNA sequence: TGTGCCAGCAGTTTTAGCGGGAGAGGGACAGATACGCAGTATTTT.